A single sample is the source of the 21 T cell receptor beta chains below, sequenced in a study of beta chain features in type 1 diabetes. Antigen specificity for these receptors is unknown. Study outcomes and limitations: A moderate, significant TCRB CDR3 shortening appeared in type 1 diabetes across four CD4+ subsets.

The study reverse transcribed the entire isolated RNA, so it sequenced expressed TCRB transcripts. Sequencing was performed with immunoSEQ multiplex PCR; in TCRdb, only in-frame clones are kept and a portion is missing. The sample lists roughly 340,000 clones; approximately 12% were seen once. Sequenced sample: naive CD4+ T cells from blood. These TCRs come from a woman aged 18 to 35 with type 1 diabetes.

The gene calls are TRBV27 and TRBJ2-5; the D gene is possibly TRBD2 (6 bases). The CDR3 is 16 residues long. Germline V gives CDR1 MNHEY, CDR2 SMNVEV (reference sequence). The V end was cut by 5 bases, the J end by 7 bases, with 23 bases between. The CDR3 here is CASSKTRQAGAGTQYF. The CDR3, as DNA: TGTGCCAGCAGTAAGACTAGGCAGGCCGGCGCGGGGACCCAGTACTTC.

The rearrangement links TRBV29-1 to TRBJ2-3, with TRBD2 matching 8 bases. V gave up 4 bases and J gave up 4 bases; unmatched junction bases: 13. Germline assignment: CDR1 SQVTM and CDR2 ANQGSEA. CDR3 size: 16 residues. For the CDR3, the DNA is TGCAGCGTTGTTCCAAAACTTACTAGCGGTGCAGATACGCAGTATTTT. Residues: CSVVPKLTSGADTQYF.

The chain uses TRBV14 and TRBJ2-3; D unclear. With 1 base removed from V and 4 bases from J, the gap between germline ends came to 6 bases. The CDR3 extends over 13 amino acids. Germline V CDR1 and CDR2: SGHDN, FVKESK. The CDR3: CASSQAEADTQYF. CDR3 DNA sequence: TGTGCCAGCAGCCAAGCCGAGGCAGATACGCAGTATTTT.

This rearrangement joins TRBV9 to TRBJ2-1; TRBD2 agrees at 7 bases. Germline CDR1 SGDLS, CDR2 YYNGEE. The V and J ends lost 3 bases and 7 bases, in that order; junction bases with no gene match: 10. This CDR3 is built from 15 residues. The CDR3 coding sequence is TGTGCCAGCAGCGCCCGAGCGGGAACCGAAAATGAGCAGTTCTTC. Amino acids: CASSARAGTENEQFF.

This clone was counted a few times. The CDR3 here is CASSNSRGLPQETQYF. DNA for the CDR3: TGTGCCAGCAGTAATAGTAGGGGACTACCCCAAGAGACCCAGTACTTC. The rearrangement links TRBV7-2 to TRBJ2-5; 7 positions agree with TRBD2. The germline CDR1 and CDR2 sequences are SGHTA and FQGNSA. The V segment lost 6 bases and the J segment 1 base; nucleotides outside the gene matches: 11. This CDR3 contains 16 residues.

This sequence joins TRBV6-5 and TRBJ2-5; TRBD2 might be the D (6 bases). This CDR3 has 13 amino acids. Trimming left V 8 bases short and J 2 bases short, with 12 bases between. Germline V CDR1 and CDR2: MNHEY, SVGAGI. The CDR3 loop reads CASGGSWQETQYF. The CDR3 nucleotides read TGTGCCAGCGGAGGGTCTTGGCAAGAGACCCAGTACTTC.

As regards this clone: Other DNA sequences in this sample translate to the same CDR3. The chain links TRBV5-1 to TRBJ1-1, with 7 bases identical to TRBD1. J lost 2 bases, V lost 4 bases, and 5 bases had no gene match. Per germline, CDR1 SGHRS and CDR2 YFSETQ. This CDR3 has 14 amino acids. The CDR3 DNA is TGCGCCAGCAGCGGGCAGGGGGGTAACACTGAAGCTTTCTTT. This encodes CASSGQGGNTEAFF.

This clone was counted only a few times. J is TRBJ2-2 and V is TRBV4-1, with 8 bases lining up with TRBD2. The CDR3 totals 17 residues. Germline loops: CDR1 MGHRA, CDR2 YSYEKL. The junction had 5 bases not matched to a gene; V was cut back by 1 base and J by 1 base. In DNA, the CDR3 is TGCGCCAGCAGCCAAGGAGGTAGCGGGATGAACACCGGGGAGCTGTTTTTT. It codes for CASSQGGSGMNTGELFF.

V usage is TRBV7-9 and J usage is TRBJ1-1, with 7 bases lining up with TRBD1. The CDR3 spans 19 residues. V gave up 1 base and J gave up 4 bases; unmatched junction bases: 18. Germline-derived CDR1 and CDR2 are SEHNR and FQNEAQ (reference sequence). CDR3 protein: CASSLGGGGVKRRTTEAFF. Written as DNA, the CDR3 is TGTGCCAGCAGCTTAGGAGGGGGCGGGGTGAAGAGACGGACCACTGAAGCTTTCTTT.

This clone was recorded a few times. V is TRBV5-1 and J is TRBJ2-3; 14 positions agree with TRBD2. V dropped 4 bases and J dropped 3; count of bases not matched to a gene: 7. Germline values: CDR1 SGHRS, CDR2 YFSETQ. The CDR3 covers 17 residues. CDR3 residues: CASSPGLAGGGTDTQYF. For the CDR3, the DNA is TGCGCCAGCAGCCCCGGACTAGCGGGAGGTGGGACAGATACGCAGTATTTT.

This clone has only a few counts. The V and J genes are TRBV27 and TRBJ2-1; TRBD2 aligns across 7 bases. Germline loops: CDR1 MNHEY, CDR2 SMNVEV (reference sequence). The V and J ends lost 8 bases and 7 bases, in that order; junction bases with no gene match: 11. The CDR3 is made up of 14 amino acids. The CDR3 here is CASANTWTSNEQFF. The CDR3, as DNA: TGTGCCAGCGCGAACACTTGGACTAGTAATGAGCAGTTCTTC.

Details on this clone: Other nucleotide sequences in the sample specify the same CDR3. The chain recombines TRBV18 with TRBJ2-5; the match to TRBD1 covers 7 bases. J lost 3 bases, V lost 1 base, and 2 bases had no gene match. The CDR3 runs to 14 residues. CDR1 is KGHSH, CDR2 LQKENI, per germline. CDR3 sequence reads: CASSPRTGEETQYF. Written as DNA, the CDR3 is TGTGCCAGCTCACCACGTACAGGGGAAGAGACCCAGTACTTC.

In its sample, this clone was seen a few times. CDR3 nucleotide sequence: TGTGCCAGCAGCTTAATGGGCGGGATGAATTCAGGAGAGACCCAGTACTTC. Protein sequence: CASSLMGGMNSGETQYF. The V gene is TRBV7-9, the J gene TRBJ2-5; TRBD2 might be the D (6 bases). V gave up 2 bases and J gave up 4 bases, with 20 bases separating them. This CDR3 is built from 17 residues. The germline gives CDR1 SEHNR, CDR2 FQNEAQ (reference sequence).

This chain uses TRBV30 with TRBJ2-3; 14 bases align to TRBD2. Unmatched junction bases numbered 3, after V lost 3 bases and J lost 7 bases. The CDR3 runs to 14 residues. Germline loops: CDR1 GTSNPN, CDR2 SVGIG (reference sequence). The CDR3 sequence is CAWSGTSGSHTQYF. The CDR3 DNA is TGTGCCTGGAGCGGGACTAGCGGGAGTCATACGCAGTATTTT.

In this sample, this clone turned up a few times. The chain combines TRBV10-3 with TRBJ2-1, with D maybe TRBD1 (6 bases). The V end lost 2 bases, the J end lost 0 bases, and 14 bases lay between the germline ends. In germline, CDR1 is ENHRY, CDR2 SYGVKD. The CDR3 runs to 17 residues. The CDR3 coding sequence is TGTGCCATCAGTGAGGGTAGAGGACAGAGCTCCTACAATGAGCAGTTCTTC. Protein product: CAISEGRGQSSYNEQFF.

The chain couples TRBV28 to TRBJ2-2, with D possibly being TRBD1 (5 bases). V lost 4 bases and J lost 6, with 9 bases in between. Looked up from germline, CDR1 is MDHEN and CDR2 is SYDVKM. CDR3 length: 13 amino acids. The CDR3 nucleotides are TGTGCCAGCAGTTCCGGACACCCCGGGGAGCTGTTTTTT. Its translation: CASSSGHPGELFF.

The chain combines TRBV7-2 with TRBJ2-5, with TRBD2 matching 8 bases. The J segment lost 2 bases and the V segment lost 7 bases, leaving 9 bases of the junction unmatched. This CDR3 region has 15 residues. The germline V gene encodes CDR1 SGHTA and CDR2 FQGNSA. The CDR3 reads CASTVGSSGQETQYF. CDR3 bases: TGTGCCAGCACCGTGGGGTCTAGCGGGCAAGAGACCCAGTACTTC. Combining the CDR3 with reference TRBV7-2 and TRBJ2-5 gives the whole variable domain GAGVSQSPSNKVTEKGKDVELRCDPISGHTALYWYRQSLGQGLEFLIYFQGNSAPDKSGLPSDRFSAERTGGSVSTLTIQRTQQEDSAVYLCASTVGSSGQETQYFGPGTRLLVL.

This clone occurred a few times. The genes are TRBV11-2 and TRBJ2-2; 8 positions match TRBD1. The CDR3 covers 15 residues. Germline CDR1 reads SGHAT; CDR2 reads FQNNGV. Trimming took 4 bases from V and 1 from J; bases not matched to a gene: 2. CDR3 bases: TGTGCCAGCAGCTCTGGGACAGGGAACACCGGGGAGCTGTTTTTT. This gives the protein CASSSGTGNTGELFF.

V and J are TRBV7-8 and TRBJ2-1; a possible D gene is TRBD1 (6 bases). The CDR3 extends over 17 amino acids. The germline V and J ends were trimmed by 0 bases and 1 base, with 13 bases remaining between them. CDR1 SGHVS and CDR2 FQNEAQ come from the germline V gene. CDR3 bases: TGTGCCAGCAGCTTAGCGTTTATGGGGGCATCCTACAATGAGCAGTTCTTC. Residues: CASSLAFMGASYNEQFF.

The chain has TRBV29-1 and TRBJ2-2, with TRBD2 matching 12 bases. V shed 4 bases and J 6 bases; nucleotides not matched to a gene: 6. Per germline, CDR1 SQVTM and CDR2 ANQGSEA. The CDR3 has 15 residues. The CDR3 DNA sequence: TGCAGCGTTGCCAGACTAGCGGGAGAAGCCGGGGAGCTGTTTTTT. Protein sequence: CSVARLAGEAGELFF.

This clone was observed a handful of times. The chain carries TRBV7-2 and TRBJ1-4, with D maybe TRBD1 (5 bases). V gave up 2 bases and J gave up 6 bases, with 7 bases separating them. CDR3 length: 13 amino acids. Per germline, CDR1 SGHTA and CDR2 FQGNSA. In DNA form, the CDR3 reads TGTGCCAGCAGCTTATCCAGGGATGAAAAACTGTTTTTT. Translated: CASSLSRDEKLFF.